This T cell receptor beta chain was sequenced for a study of CD8 T cells in Susac syndrome. For this clonotype: The junction departs from the called germline gene at one end, perhaps through a read error.

Healthy donors, matched for age and sex, constituted the control group. The CDR3 consists of 14 residues. Germline values: CDR1 SGHRS, CDR2 YFSETQ. Random hexamers served to reverse transcribe roughly 0.45 to 1 ug RNA. The CDR3 of TCR beta was amplified by immunoSEQ multiplex PCR across 54 Vbeta and 13 Jbeta. TCRdb reanalysed the immunoSEQ multiplex PCR reads using MiXCR and keeps one entry per CDR3 protein. The table records some 180,000 distinct CDR3 sequences, about 95% of them present only once. What was sequenced was CD4+ T cells from PBMCs. The chain employs TRBV5-1 and TRBJ2-7; 9 bases fit TRBD2. The clonotype was recovered from a human donor in good health. Here the CDR3 reads CASTLAGGSYEQYF. CDR3 sequence (DNA): TGCGCCAGCACCTTGGCGGGGGGGAGCTACGAGCAGTACTTC.